This T cell receptor (beta chain) is drawn from a study of blood T cells in healthy people across ages. Study-wide findings and caveats: Naive CD4+ cell counts and diversity both ran higher in long-lived than in aged donors. Unknown CMV status may confound age-related changes in expanded clones.

The CDR3 runs to 15 residues. Trimming removed 3 bases from V and 0 bases from J, with 15 bases in between. The germline gives CDR1 DFQATT, CDR2 SNEGSKA (reference sequence). Concerning this clonotype itself: Its cognate antigen is unknown.

A second PCR, run for about 7 to 12 cycles, used a sample-barcoded 5' primer plus a J-beta primer mix. TCRdb itself ran the 5' RACE reads through MiXCR, one entry per CDR3 protein. The sample shows roughly 830,000 distinct CDR3 sequences, approximately 65% of them seen only once. Sequenced: blood. The TCR originated in a man in his thirties or forties in good health. The gene calls are TRBV20-1 and TRBJ2-7; TRBD1 is a possible D gene (6 bases). The CDR3 DNA reads as TGCAGTGCTAGTCGGCAGGGGTTGAGCTCCTACGAGCAGTACTTC. Translation gives CSASRQGLSSYEQYF.